This section outlines one T cell receptor (beta chain) sequence together with its context. What it recognizes is unknown. V lost 2 bases and J 2 bases, leaving 6 bases between the germline ends. Germline assignment: CDR1 MNHEY and CDR2 SVGAGI. The CDR3 contains 13 residues. The sample originates from a study of cytomegalovirus exposure and HLA in healthy donors. The study, taken as a whole, reports: Indistinguishability led to the exclusion of some V segments, TRBV6-2 and TRBV6-3 included. An analysis was carried out later, and it reportedly showed fewer N-insertions in an Asian-associated ancestry cluster than the approximately 610-donor mean. Associated with HLA alleles at 0.05 false discovery rate in a later analysis were about 17,000 TCR beta sequences.

The study ran its PCR with 60 Vbeta and 13 Jbeta primers. Sequencing used immunoSEQ multiplex PCR; TCRdb keeps in-frame clones, though not all of them. This table holds some 100,000 clones, 79% found once. What was sequenced was PBMCs. The clonotype originates from a female donor in good health and CMV-seropositive. V is TRBV6-5 and J is TRBJ1-2; the D gene is possibly TRBD1 (6 bases). Written as DNA, the CDR3 is TGTGCCAGCAGTTACGGACAGAACTATGGCTACACCTTC. Residues: CASSYGQNYGYTF.